This TCR beta chain was sequenced during a study of cytomegalovirus exposure and HLA in healthy donors (dated by TCRdb to 2016 to 2017). Regarding the research as a whole: According to an earlier analysis of 550 to 700 of the donors, about 170 million T cells yielded approximately 120 million unique TCR beta sequences and more than 250 Gb of sequence data. Around 320 gigabases of sequencing data and 80 million or so unique TCR sequences were included in an early release covering about 700 HLA-typed donors. The genetic ancestry cluster associated with self-reported Caucasian donors included about 84% of the roughly 400 genotyped donors. The study aimed to test whether cataloging public T cell receptors could reveal signatures of past pathogen exposure. The T cell repertoires of 550 to 850 subjects were profiled by immunosequencing and related to cytomegalovirus serostatus. Along with the approximately 700-subject first cohort, a separate validation cohort of around 110 different subjects was used. High-throughput TCR immunosequencing, statistical association of individual TCRs with disease status, and machine learning were combined to predict cytomegalovirus infection status. In a later analysis, previously published TCR beta repertoires from about 670 donors were re-analyzed and high-resolution HLA genotyping was added so that TCR occurrence patterns could be studied. The later analysis used no new phenotypic data to find candidate immune exposures, relying instead on TCR beta sequences and their occurrence across donors. In an earlier analysis of about 590 of the donors, high-throughput TCR beta sequencing was used to judge whether each TCR beta V gene segment behaved as functional or pseudogenic. Donor age, sex, ethnicity and CMV serostatus were compiled together with the repertoire data. Genome-wide SNP genotypes for about three fifths of the 666 donors were used in a later genetic analysis, which treated that subset as a discovery cohort. Every repertoire in the discovery cohort had been generated on one and the same sequencing platform. Class I and class II HLA loci were covered by the typing at four-digit resolution. The number of typed donors differed by locus: about 629-640 for A, B, C, DRB1 and DQB1; some 540 for DQA1; around 580 for DPA1; and roughly 490 for DPB1. Five DR-DQ haplotypes were handled as single units for association and clustering because linkage in the cohort was strong. Among about 400 genotyped donors of the cohort, an average of approximately 220,000 unique TCR beta nucleotide sequences was sequenced per donor, of which about 19% were non-productive.

Receptors were amplified or captured by the immunoSEQ multiplex PCR assay. For the multiplex PCR, a mixture combining 60 forward primers for TCR Vbeta segments and 13 reverse primers for TCR Jbeta segments was used. A multiplex PCR assay on genomic DNA amplified the CDR3 region of rearranged TCR beta genes. Amplified TCR beta libraries were sequenced as 87-base-pair reads on the Illumina HiSeq System. Per the source publication's procedure: In a later analysis, roughly 80 million unique TCR beta chains were counted across the approximately 620 repertoires, and approximately 11 million of these chains were shared by at least two donors. Raw reads were error-corrected and collapsed into unique sequences by a nearest-neighbor algorithm in which closely related sequences were merged to remove PCR and sequencing errors. V, D and J gene segments were assigned by aligning CDR3 sequences to IMGT reference sequences. For a sequence to be retained, a match of at least six nucleotides to both a V gene segment and a J gene segment was required. Rearrangements were classified as productive when the CDR3 lacked stop codons and remained in frame with V and J, and all other rearrangements were classified as non-productive. CDR3 was defined according to IMGT convention as the region running from the second conserved V-encoded cysteine to the conserved J-encoded phenylalanine. In an earlier analysis of around 600 of the donors, sequences lacking an unambiguous match to a single V gene segment were excluded. In an earlier analysis of 587 of the donors, a V segment was called functional when productive rearrangements were above 56.7%, and segregating when the standard deviation between donors exceeded 5%. To diagnose cytomegalovirus status from the catalog of TCR beta chain sequences, a statistical classification framework was built. In a later analysis, V and J genes were assigned by comparing TCR nucleotide sequences against IMGT/GENE-DB human TR gene sequences. The TCRdist pipeline was used in a later analysis to assign CDR3 sequences and most-parsimonious VDJ recombination scenarios. In a later analysis, each TCR beta chain was defined by its CDR3 amino acid sequence together with its V-gene family, and reads without a unique V-gene family were excluded. To address suspected cross-contamination and a sequencing artifact, a later analysis removed roughly 640 highly shared, low-generation-probability nucleotide sequences. For each public chain, a later analysis derived a clonal expansion index from normalized ranks of inferred template counts within each repertoire. Generation probabilities in a later analysis came from a VDJ recombination model fitted to out-of-frame rearrangements, and those results were checked against IGoR. In a later analysis, hypergeometric tests were used to score TCR-TCR, TCR-HLA and TCR-CMV co-occurrence, with a repertoire-size bias correction applied to TCR pairs. A later analysis estimated false discovery rates by permuting HLA or CMV assignments 20 times. A later analysis grouped co-occurring TCRs with DBSCAN, adding TCRdist sequence similarity when clustering within HLA-allele-positive subsets. Repertoires with fewer than 30,000 or more than 120,000 public chains, plus five repertoires with anomalous nucleotide sharing, were excluded from co-occurrence clustering. TCRdb took over this immuneACCESS table, retaining in-frame rearrangements with V and J assigned. Such tables are incomplete; in checked studies, under half of the missing clones stem from an unresolved V gene, and the remainder is unexplained. V and J calls and clone size are those listed in that table; D and trimming were worked out from the DNA. This sample comprises 150,000 or so clones, approximately 86% of them detected only once. Roughly 1.9% of the sample rests with the top ten.

The full study reports these points: A group of highly shared sequence variants was considered likely to be a technical artifact of the sequencing pipeline. This cohort had only TCR beta chains sequenced, and the lack of alpha or paired-chain data limited which features could be detected. The classifier was reported to diagnose cytomegalovirus status with high specificity and sensitivity in both the original cohort and the validation cohort. The study listed 150 to 200 TCR beta chains as associated with cytomegalovirus. In a later analysis, TCR association rates were found to vary across HLA loci, with the most associated TCRs seen for DRB1 alleles and the fewest for HLA-C alleles. In a later analysis, HLA-associated TCR beta chains were found to be more clonally expanded and to have lower generation probabilities than equally common non-associated chains. Compared with the roughly 670-donor mean, donors in an Asian-associated ancestry cluster had fewer N-insertions in productive TCRs, according to a later genetic analysis. Correlated functional status among segregating V segments might reflect linkage disequilibrium, but an unknown experimental factor could not be ruled out. About 17 rarely observed V segments, including chromosome 9 orphons, were excluded from the earlier analysis of 550 to 700 of the donors because counts were too low. When HLA alleles, especially DR and DQ, strongly co-occurred, attributing TCR associations to individual alleles was difficult. HLA typing was unavailable for some donors at each locus, so association tests used only the typed subset. Across donors, most TCR sequences were observed very rarely, whereas some public TCRs were present in many individuals. In an earlier analysis of approximately 600 of the donors, most TCR beta V segments were observed in productive rearrangements about 87% or about 30% of the time, broadly matching IMGT annotations. It was suggested by the authors that the approach could potentially be generalized to other disease states and immunological phenotypes. The 87-base-pair reads could not distinguish some IMGT-functional V segments, including TRBV6-2 and TRBV6-3, so those segments were excluded. In vitro tests confirmed that three of the cytomegalovirus-associated TCR beta chains recognize cytomegalovirus antigens. A further reported finding was that TCR beta sequences accurately predicted the HLA-A and HLA-B alleles for most subjects in the first cohort. CMV serostatus was the only immune exposure information available for the cohort. A later analysis found that most CMV-associated TCR beta chains appeared HLA-restricted, with HLA associations seemingly driven largely by CMV exposure. A later analysis reported that several top co-occurrence clusters appeared linked to parvovirus B19, influenza, CMV and Epstein-Barr virus. Specific HLA alleles were associated with 15,000 to 20,000 TCR beta sequences at a false discovery rate of 0.05 in a later analysis. Roughly uniform sequencing depth across donors was assumed in presence/absence analyses, although this assumption may not hold. In a later genetic analysis, a missense DCLRE1C variant was associated with V-gene and J-gene trimming of TCR beta chains, and the association was replicated in an independent cohort.

Remarks on this clone: Its cognate antigen has yet to be identified. One end of the junction fails to match germline, which may point to a read error.

The cohort comprised around 690 healthy bone marrow donors. Cohort members were all nominally healthy when sampled, although unrecorded immune exposures were likely present. The donor was CMV seronegative and was included in the group of hundreds of seronegative cohort members. Every donor gave a peripheral blood sample, and the peripheral blood mononuclear cells from that sample were used for TCR beta sequencing. Genomic DNA extraction from the blood cell samples was performed with the Qiagen DNeasy Blood Extraction Kit. From a lookup of the germline V gene, CDR1 and CDR2 are SGHTA and FQGNSA. The CDR3 holds 15 amino acids from the cysteine to the phenylalanine. The CDR3 DNA has 45 bases and is translated from base 1.

The chain is made from TRBV7-2 and TRBJ2-3; 12 bases in the junction line up with TRBD2. This sequence originates from a woman younger than 35 in good health and CMV-seronegative. The sample comprised PBMCs. The DNA sequence is given as TGTGCCAGCAGCCTAGCGGGACTAGCGGGTAATACGCAGTATTTT. Translation gives CASSLAGLAGNTQYF.